A selection of T cell receptor beta chains follows, all from one sample in a study of blood T cell repertoires in COVID-19. Profiled with immunoSEQ multiplex PCR; TCRdb holds only in-frame clones, not every one. The sample contains about 150,000 clones, 85% to 90% of which appear only once. What was sequenced was peripheral blood. The receptors here all came from a man in his 60s with active or convalescent COVID-19. The CDR3 runs from the conserved cysteine through the conserved F or W. Fields, in order: clone size, J gene, V gene, D gene, CDR3 protein, CDR3 DNA. A D gene is named only where the DNA matches it firmly. Only part of the rows carry a size: once, few, many, or a class if the clone is expanded.

- TRBJ2-3 TRBV19 TRBD2 CASSRGGLAGSTDTQYF TGTGCCAGTAGTAGGGGAGGACTAGCGGGGTCCACAGATACGCAGTATTTT
- TRBJ1-3 TRBV5-6 - CASSAWDTPGNTIYF TGTGCCAGCAGCGCGTGGGACACCCCTGGAAACACCATATATTTT
- TRBJ2-1 TRBV7-3 - CASSSPGGSYNEQFF TGTGCCAGCAGTTCCCCAGGGGGGAGTTACAATGAGCAGTTCTTC
- TRBJ2-2 TRBV30 - CAWREAGELFF TGTGCCTGGAGGGAGGCCGGGGAGCTGTTTTTT
- TRBJ2-3 TRBV5-1 TRBD1 CASSLGDRDTDTQYF TGCGCCAGCAGCTTGGGGGACAGGGACACAGATACGCAGTATTTT
once TRBJ2-7 TRBV28 TRBD2 CASSIAGVGGEQYF TGTGCCAGCTCGATAGCGGGGGTTGGGGGCGAGCAGTACTTC
- TRBJ2-7 TRBV28 TRBD2 CASSQIAGPPGEQYF TGTGCCAGCAGTCAAATAGCGGGACCCCCGGGGGAGCAGTACTTC
- TRBJ2-7 TRBV6-1 TRBD1 CASSVPTILMGQGVEQYF TGTGCCAGCAGTGTCCCCACCATCTTGATGGGACAGGGAGTCGAGCAGTACTTC
- TRBJ1-5 TRBV7-9 TRBD1 CASSSTGGNQPQHF TGTGCCAGCAGCTCGACAGGGGGTAATCAGCCCCAGCATTTT
few TRBJ1-6 TRBV19 - CASSIKGGGPPLHF TGTGCCAGTAGTATAAAGGGAGGAGGGCCACCCCTCCACTTT
- TRBJ1-2 TRBV28 - CASSKQDGNYGYTF TGTGCCAGCTCTAAACAGGACGGGAACTATGGCTACACCTTC
- TRBJ1-1 TRBV30 - CAWSVLRTSNTEAFF TGTGCCTGGAGTGTATTAAGAACAAGTAACACTGAAGCTTTCTTT
- TRBJ2-1 TRBV19 TRBD1 CASSIPDRVAYNEQFF TGTGCCAGTAGTATACCCGACAGGGTAGCCTACAATGAGCAGTTCTTC
- TRBJ1-6 TRBV10-1 - CASSESNLAGENSPLHF TGCGCCAGCAGTGAGTCGAATCTGGCAGGGGAAAATTCACCCCTCCACTTT
- TRBJ2-1 TRBV5-1 TRBD2 CASSQRGAYNEQFF TGCGCCAGCAGCCAGCGGGGTGCCTACAATGAGCAGTTCTTC
once TRBJ1-4 TRBV19 TRBD1 CASSVRTGENEKLFF TGTGCCAGTAGCGTGCGGACAGGGGAAAATGAAAAACTGTTTTTT
- TRBJ2-1 TRBV5-8 - CASSPTTNEQFF TGTGCCAGCAGCCCAACTACGAATGAGCAGTTCTTC
- TRBJ1-1 TRBV19 - CASTPVGGGTEAFF TGTGCCAGTACCCCAGTAGGGGGAGGGACTGAAGCTTTCTTT